Shown below are 24 T cell receptor beta chains from a single sample sequenced in a study of blood T cells in healthy people across ages. Using a J-beta primer mix together with a sample-barcoded 5' primer, a second PCR was run for roughly 6 to 12 cycles. MiXCR, applied by TCRdb to the 5' RACE reads, yields one record per CDR3 protein. This table holds more than 1,400,000 distinct CDR3 sequences, 42% found once. Sequences were obtained from blood. The receptors stem from a woman aged 18-35 years in good health.

This CDR3 is CASSQVGTAVRGYTF. In DNA, the CDR3 is TGTGCCAGCAGCCAAGTAGGTACCGCCGTGCGGGGCTACACCTTC. The chain couples TRBV14 to TRBJ1-2; D is ambiguous. From germline, CDR1 is SGHDN and CDR2 FVKESK. CDR3 size: 15 residues. V gave up 1 base and J gave up 8 bases, with 17 bases separating them.

The table lists this clonotype with a few counts. This chain joins TRBV6-1 and TRBJ2-7; tentative D call: TRBD2 (6 bases). Per germline, CDR1 MNHNS and CDR2 SASEGT. The V end lost 3 bases, the J end lost 2 bases, and 14 bases lay between the germline ends. The CDR3 has 15 amino acids. Written as DNA, the CDR3 is TGTGCCAGCAGTGACTGGTTAGCGGATACCTACGAGCAGTACTTC. It specifies CASSDWLADTYEQYF.

This clonotype was counted only a few times. The chain carries TRBV4-1 and TRBJ2-2, with no clear D. V was pared by 0 bases and J by 4 bases, with 3 bases between. Looked up from germline, CDR1 is MGHRA and CDR2 is YSYEKL. This CDR3 spans 13 amino acids. The CDR3 spells CASSQDRTGELFF. As DNA, the CDR3 is TGCGCCAGCAGCCAAGATCGCACCGGGGAGCTGTTTTTT.

The V call is TRBV12-3 or TRBV12-4, the J call TRBJ1-2; D gene unclear. The CDR3 totals 13 residues. Trimming took off 5 bases at V and 4 bases at J, with 11 bases between the two ends. CDR3 DNA: TGTGCCAGCAGTACCGGACTTGGCTATGGCTACACCTTC. The encoded protein is CASSTGLGYGYTF.

This clonotype was picked up a small number of times. This sequence joins TRBV9 and TRBJ2-3, with D perhaps assigned TRBD1 or TRBD2 (5 bases each). V lost 0 bases, J lost 2 bases, and 13 bases lay in between. Germline loops: CDR1 SGDLS, CDR2 YYNGEE. This CDR3 contains 16 residues. The CDR3 DNA follows: TGTGCCAGCAGCGTAGGCAACGGGGCCTACACAGATACGCAGTATTTT. Amino acid sequence: CASSVGNGAYTDTQYF.

J is TRBJ2-5 and V is TRBV12-3 or TRBV12-4; TRBD2 might be the D (5 bases). V lost 3 bases, J lost 5 bases, and 13 bases lay in between. The CDR3 length is 14 residues. CDR3 nucleotides: TGTGCCAGCAGTTTCCAGACTACTCCGGAGACCCAGTACTTC. The encoded protein is CASSFQTTPETQYF.

This clonotype came up many times. The chain combines TRBV12-3 or TRBV12-4 with TRBJ2-5; no reliable D call. V was cut by 6 bases and J by 4 bases, with 6 bases left in between. The CDR3 covers 11 residues. DNA for the CDR3: TGTGCCAGCAGAGATTCAGAGACCCAGTACTTC. Protein sequence: CASRDSETQYF.

This chain links TRBV6-4 with TRBJ2-2; the D is unclear. Per the germline V gene, CDR1 is MRHNA and CDR2 is SNTAGT. V was clipped by 0 bases and J by 4 bases, with 3 bases between them. This CDR3 contains 13 residues. In nucleotides, the CDR3 is TGTGCCAGCAGTGACTCGGGCACCGGGGAGCTGTTTTTT. It codes for CASSDSGTGELFF.

The genes are TRBV7-9 and TRBJ2-5; D possibly corresponds to TRBD1 (5 bases). The length of the CDR3 is 15 residues. Germline V gene sequence: CDR1 SEHNR, CDR2 FQNEAQ (reference sequence). Between the trimmed V and J ends, which lost 1 base and 1 base, there was a span of 10 bases. The CDR3 is CASSLVGHGQETQYF. CDR3 bases: TGTGCCAGCAGCTTAGTCGGACACGGCCAAGAGACCCAGTACTTC.

The gene calls are TRBV5-1 and TRBJ1-1, with a tentative D call TRBD1 (6 bases). This CDR3 spans 14 amino acids. V lost 4 bases and J 4 bases, leaving 14 bases between the germline ends. In germline, CDR1 is SGHRS, CDR2 YFSETQ. The CDR3 DNA reads TGCGCCAGCAGCCCCGCGGGGGCCTTCACTGAAGCTTTCTTT. Translation gives CASSPAGAFTEAFF.

This chain links TRBV20-1 with TRBJ2-5, with a tentative D call TRBD2 (5 bases). This CDR3 has 16 residues. Germline assignment: CDR1 DFQATT and CDR2 SNEGSKA (reference sequence). Deletions cut 4 bases from V and 11 bases from J, with 29 bases between. CDR3: CSAITQAANSYNEQYF. Here the CDR3 DNA reads TGCAGTGCTATTACCCAAGCGGCAAACTCCTACAATGAGCAGTACTTC.

This chain's CDR3 is CASSSPGPPYEQYF. DNA for the CDR3: TGTGCCAGCAGTTCTCCCGGACCTCCCTACGAGCAGTACTTC. V is TRBV12-3 or TRBV12-4 and J is TRBJ2-7; D unresolved. Trimming left V 4 bases short and J 2 bases short, with 12 bases between. This CDR3 spans 14 amino acids.

The V and J genes are TRBV7-3 and TRBJ2-3, with TRBD2 as a possible D gene (7 bases). This CDR3 region has 19 residues. Looked up from germline, CDR1 is SGHTA and CDR2 is FQGTGA. Trimming took off 2 bases at V and 1 base at J, with 22 bases between the two ends. CDR3 amino acids: CASSLVGGGIGSRTDTQYF. The DNA for the CDR3 is TGTGCCAGCAGCTTAGTCGGCGGGGGCATCGGTAGCCGCACAGATACGCAGTATTTT.

The chain combines TRBV7-9 with TRBJ2-5, with a weak D call TRBD2 (6 bases). Germline V gene lookup returns CDR1 SEHNR and CDR2 FQNEAQ (reference sequence). V lost 5 bases and J lost 11, with 18 bases in between. This CDR3 region has 13 residues. The CDR3 reads CASSQSAGFEQYF. CDR3 nucleotides: TGTGCCAGCAGCCAAAGCGCGGGATTTGAGCAGTACTTC.

V and J are TRBV29-1 and TRBJ2-3, with 13 bases identical to TRBD2. The CDR3 runs 13 residues. J gave up 14 bases and V 7 bases, and 12 bases lay outside the gene matches. Germline-derived CDR1 and CDR2 are SQVTM and ANQGSEA. The CDR3 DNA reads TGCAGCGGCCGACTAGCGGGGGGCCAGTCTAGGTATTTT. Its protein product is CSGRLAGGQSRYF.

This chain uses TRBV18 with TRBJ2-4; D is possibly TRBD1 (6 bases). The V end was cut by 5 bases, the J end by 15 bases, with 17 bases between. This CDR3 is 12 amino acids long. Germline-derived CDR1 and CDR2 are KGHSH and LQKENI. This CDR3 reads CASSELTGKSYF. CDR3 nucleotides: TGTGCCAGCTCAGAATTAACAGGGAAATCGTACTTC.

Only a few counts were recorded for this clonotype. This chain uses TRBV4-1 with TRBJ1-5, with D possibly being TRBD1 (5 bases). The CDR3 has 16 amino acids. Germline V gene lookup returns CDR1 MGHRA and CDR2 YSYEKL. The V gene lost 3 bases and the J gene lost 9 bases, with 21 bases spanning the gap. The CDR3 spells CASSQGPGREYGPQHF. In DNA form, the CDR3 reads TGCGCCAGCAGCCAGGGGCCGGGACGGGAGTATGGGCCCCAGCATTTT.

This chain connects TRBV6-5 to TRBJ2-5; D is uncertain. The J call could be wrong; TRBJ2-7 is a better fit for the DNA end. The V gene's germline CDR1 is MNHEY and CDR2 SVGAGI. The CDR3 spans 14 residues. The CDR3 sequence is CASRTPGRTYEQYF. In DNA, the CDR3 is TGTGCCAGCAGAACTCCGGGCAGGACCTACGAGCAGTACTTC.

Details on this clonotype: Given a much more abundant clone one base away, this may be a read error. The genes are TRBV6-4 and TRBJ2-3; TRBD2 agrees at 9 bases. J was trimmed by 4 bases and V by 2 bases; bases with no gene match: 4. The CDR3 has 15 amino acids. Per germline, CDR1 MRHNA and CDR2 SNTAGT. CDR3 loop: CASSDAGGGADTQYF. As DNA, the CDR3 is TGTGCCAGCAGTGACGCGGGCGGGGGGGCAGATACGCAGTATTTT.

The chain links TRBV7-9 to TRBJ2-1; 13 bases line up with TRBD2. The length of the CDR3 is 12 residues. CDR1 and CDR2 (germline): SEHNR, FQNEAQ (reference sequence). The DNA for the CDR3 is TGTACTAGCGGGAGGGATAACAATGAGCAGTTCTTC. It translates to CTSGRDNNEQFF.

This clonotype occurred a few times. The gene calls are TRBV29-1 and TRBJ2-1; 9 bases align to TRBD2. CDR3 length: 13 amino acids. Per germline, CDR1 SQVTM and CDR2 ANQGSEA. The J segment lost 2 bases and the V segment lost 6 bases, leaving 2 bases of the junction unmatched. CDR3 amino acids: CSVRGGAYNEQFF. CDR3 sequence (DNA): TGCAGCGTCCGCGGGGGGGCCTACAATGAGCAGTTCTTC.

This clonotype has just a few counts. The rearrangement joins TRBV29-1 to TRBJ2-7, with D uncertain. The germline V gene has CDR1 SQVTM and CDR2 ANQGSEA. The CDR3 is 11 residues long. Trimming pared 5 bases from V and 1 base from J, leaving 6 bases between. The CDR3 bases are TGCAGCGTTTCCAATTCCTACGAGCAGTACTTC. Its translation: CSVSNSYEQYF.

The V and J genes are TRBV6-1 and TRBJ2-7; D call uncertain. The CDR3 is 15 amino acids. The germline V gene encodes CDR1 MNHNS and CDR2 SASEGT. Trimming stripped 5 bases from V and 0 bases from J, with 14 bases between. The CDR3 protein is CASSTPGNPSYEQYF. CDR3 DNA: TGTGCCAGCAGTACCCCGGGCAACCCCTCCTACGAGCAGTACTTC.

This CDR3 reads CASSRPDGEKLFF. The CDR3, as DNA: TGTGCCAGCTCAAGACCCGATGGTGAAAAACTGTTTTTT. This chain connects TRBV18 to TRBJ1-4; D remains unclear. Germline CDR1 reads KGHSH; CDR2 reads LQKENI. Trimming stripped 5 bases from V and 7 bases from J, with 11 bases between. This CDR3 spans 13 amino acids. Complete variable domain (other parts from reference TRBV18 and TRBJ1-4): NAGVMQNPRHLVRRRGQEARLRCSPMKGHSHVYWYRQLPEEGLKFMVYLQKENIIDESGMPKERFSAEFPKEGPSILRIQQVVRGDSAAYFCASSRPDGEKLFFGSGTQLSVL.